What follows are 21 T cell receptor beta chains derived from one specimen sequenced in a study of T cells after yellow fever vaccination. Each CDR3 protein is one row after TCRdb ran MiXCR on the 5' RACE reads. The sample holds approximately 32,000 distinct CDR3 sequences, 4.4% seen once. The sequenced sample was CD8+ T cells sorted from PBMCs, obtained 5 days after the yellow fever booster vaccination. These receptors were obtained from a man aged 25 to 40 who received the YFV17D yellow fever vaccine.

This clonotype was observed many times. The chain has TRBV21-1 and TRBJ2-7; the table's D call TRBD2 went unverified against the DNA. TRBV21-1 is a documented pseudogene. This CDR3 is built from 16 residues. The CDR3 region is CASSKSLTAGGYEQYF. The CDR3 bases are TGTGCCAGCAGCAAATCCTTAACGGCGGGAGGCTACGAGCAGTACTTC.

The chain uses TRBV5-8 and TRBJ2-1; 8 nucleotides agree with TRBD1. Looked up from germline, CDR1 is SGHTS and CDR2 is YDEGEE. V lost 3 bases, J lost 2 bases, and 4 bases stayed unmatched. The CDR3 is 15 residues long. The CDR3 coding sequence is TGTGCCAGCAGCTGGGGACAGGCAACCTACAATGAGCAGTTCTTC. Translating gives CASSWGQATYNEQFF.

This clonotype was seen at least ten times. The chain is built from TRBV6-2 or TRBV6-3 and TRBJ1-5; 9 nucleotides agree with TRBD1. The V gene's germline CDR1 is MNHEY and CDR2 SVGEGT. V lost 8 bases to trimming and J lost 7 bases; unmatched junction nucleotides: 12. This CDR3 is 15 amino acids long. CDR3 sequence: CASLGTGGPRQPQHF. DNA of the CDR3: TGTGCCAGCTTGGGAACAGGGGGCCCGAGACAGCCCCAGCATTTT.

This clonotype was seen ten or more times. This chain connects TRBV14 to TRBJ1-4, with TRBD1 as a possible D gene (5 bases). The V gene lost 3 bases and the J gene lost 0 bases, with 11 bases spanning the gap. Per germline, CDR1 SGHDN and CDR2 FVKESK. CDR3 length equals 16 residues. The DNA for the CDR3 is TGTGCCAGCAGCCAGAGGGACGGTGCAACTAATGAAAAACTGTTTTTT. This sequence encodes CASSQRDGATNEKLFF.

This clonotype was counted ten times or more. This chain connects TRBV7-2 to TRBJ2-7; 8 bases fit TRBD1. V lost 3 bases to trimming and J lost 5 bases; unmatched junction nucleotides: 9. The CDR3 totals 15 residues. CDR1 SGHTA and CDR2 FQGNSA come from the germline V gene. The CDR3 sequence: CASSLAGTGPNEQYF. The CDR3 bases are TGTGCCAGCAGCTTGGCCGGGACAGGACCTAACGAGCAGTACTTC.

In this sample, this clonotype turned up many times. One end of the junction varies from germline; a read error may be responsible. The chain joins TRBV28 to TRBJ2-1; TRBD2 is a possible D gene (5 bases). The CDR3 is made up of 13 amino acids. Germline V lookup: CDR1 MDHEN, CDR2 SYDVKM. The CDR3 bases are TGTGCCAGCAGTTTATGGTTTGGAGAGGACTTGGTCTTC. Encoded protein: CASSLWFGEDLVF.

This clonotype was seen many times. The chain couples TRBV28 to TRBJ2-5; D possibly corresponds to TRBD1 (7 bases). Between the trimmed V and J ends, which lost 11 bases and 1 base, there was a span of 17 bases. The CDR3 sequence is 14 residues long. In germline, CDR1 is MDHEN, CDR2 SYDVKM. The CDR3 DNA follows: TGTGCCTCCCAGGGGGGCTCCCTCCAAGAGACCCAGTACTTC. It translates to CASQGGSLQETQYF.

This clonotype was counted many times. The V call is TRBV29-1, the J call TRBJ1-5, with D possibly matching TRBD1 (6 bases). Germline CDR1 and CDR2: SQVTM and ANQGSEA. This CDR3 has 13 amino acids. V gave up 6 bases and J gave up 1 base, with 10 bases separating them. CDR3: CSVGGVSNQPQHF. Here the CDR3 DNA reads TGCAGCGTAGGGGGAGTCAGCAATCAGCCCCAGCATTTT.

This clonotype was recorded many times. The rearrangement joins TRBV20-1 to TRBJ2-7; 10 nucleotides agree with TRBD2. The CDR3 has 14 residues. Looked up from germline, CDR1 is DFQATT and CDR2 is SNEGSKA (reference sequence). CDR3 DNA sequence: TGCAGCCTAGAAGCTAGCGGGAGTTCCTACGAGCAGTACTTC. Translating gives CSLEASGSSYEQYF.

This clonotype was seen many times. V gene TRBV27 combines with J gene TRBJ2-7, with TRBD2 identical over 11 bases. V lost 0 bases, J lost 6 bases, and 4 bases stayed unmatched. The CDR3 has 15 residues. In germline, CDR1 is MNHEY, CDR2 SMNVEV (reference sequence). CDR3 residues: CASSLSGSGRVEQYF. Written as DNA, the CDR3 is TGTGCCAGCAGTTTATCTGGTAGCGGGAGGGTCGAGCAGTACTTC.

This clonotype was found many times. The genes are TRBV20-1 and TRBJ2-7; no clear D. The CDR3 covers 11 residues. Between the trimmed V and J ends, which lost 5 bases and 4 bases, there was a span of 9 bases. CDR1 is DFQATT and CDR2 is SNEGSKA in the germline V gene (reference sequence). The CDR3 reads CSAPGPYEQYF. The CDR3 DNA sequence: TGCAGTGCTCCTGGACCTTACGAGCAGTACTTC.

This clonotype appeared many times. The chain has TRBV11-2 and TRBJ2-3, with 8 bases lining up with TRBD2. J lost 0 bases, V lost 0 bases, and 11 bases had no gene match. Germline V gene data show CDR1 as SGHAT and CDR2 as FQNNGV. CDR3 size: 19 residues. CDR3 sequence reads: CASSLDLAGGLRSTDTQYF. As DNA, the CDR3 is TGTGCCAGCAGCTTAGATCTGGCGGGAGGCTTAAGGAGCACAGATACGCAGTATTTT.

This clonotype was counted many times. The rearrangement joins TRBV12-3 or TRBV12-4 to TRBJ2-7; D may be TRBD1 or TRBD2 (5 bases each). V was trimmed by 5 bases and J by 6 bases, leaving 14 bases between them. The CDR3 has 13 residues. This CDR3 reads CASSPGPSSEQYF. The CDR3 DNA sequence: TGTGCCAGCAGTCCGGGACCGAGCTCCGAGCAGTACTTC.

This clonotype was found many times. The rearrangement uses TRBV20-1 and TRBJ2-7, with 15 nucleotides matching TRBD2. The V and J ends lost 2 bases and 2 bases, in that order; junction bases with no gene match: 7. This CDR3 region has 17 residues. Germline CDR1 and CDR2: DFQATT and SNEGSKA (reference sequence). The CDR3, as DNA: TGCAGTGCTAGAACGGGACTAGCGGGAGGCCCCACCTACGAGCAGTACTTC. It is translated as CSARTGLAGGPTYEQYF.

This clonotype was counted many times. V gene TRBV7-9 combines with J gene TRBJ2-7, with D hard to call. Trimming pared 4 bases from V and 1 base from J, leaving 11 bases between. CDR1 and CDR2 from the germline V gene are SEHNR and FQNEAQ (reference sequence). The CDR3 spans 14 residues. The CDR3 is CASSSPRWSYEQYF. CDR3 nucleotide sequence: TGTGCCAGCAGCTCCCCGCGGTGGTCCTACGAGCAGTACTTC.

V and J are TRBV3-1 and TRBJ1-2, with TRBD1 as a possible D gene (6 bases). V was pared by 1 base and J by 4 bases, with 10 bases between. The CDR3 length is 14 residues. Germline CDR1 and CDR2: LGHDT and YNNKEL (reference sequence). The CDR3 reads CASSQAGDAYGYTF. The CDR3 DNA reads TGTGCCAGCAGCCAAGCAGGGGACGCCTATGGCTACACCTTC.

This chain joins TRBV11-2 and TRBJ2-3; 9 bases line up with TRBD2. Losses at the gene ends were 4 bases for V and 2 bases for J; bases not matched to a gene: 7. The CDR3 loop spans 16 amino acids. CDR1 SGHAT and CDR2 FQNNGV come from the germline V gene. CDR3 DNA: TGTGCCAGCAGCTCACTACTAGCGGGCTTCACAGATACGCAGTATTTT. It specifies CASSSLLAGFTDTQYF. Full variable domain (outside the CDR3, taken from reference TRBV11-2 and TRBJ2-3): EAGVAQSPRYKIIEKRQSVAFWCNPISGHATLYWYQQILGQGPKLLIQFQNNGVVDDSQLPKDRFSAERLKGVDSTLKIQPAKLEDSAVYLCASSSLLAGFTDTQYFGPGTRLTVL.

This clonotype was picked up many times. This chain connects TRBV5-1 to TRBJ2-7; TRBD2 matches at 13 bases. V gave up 0 bases and J gave up 7 bases; unmatched junction bases: 4. This CDR3 is 15 amino acids long. Germline V lookup: CDR1 SGHRS, CDR2 YFSETQ. The chain's CDR3 is CASSLGTSGSREQYF. CDR3 nucleotide sequence: TGCGCCAGCAGCTTGGGGACTAGCGGGAGTAGGGAGCAGTACTTC.

The sample holds many counts of this clonotype. This sequence joins TRBV5-4 and TRBJ2-1; TRBD1 matches at 11 bases. The CDR3 contains 15 residues. V was clipped by 4 bases and J by 6 bases; unmatched bases: 6. Germline CDR1 reads SGHNT; CDR2 reads YYREEE (reference sequence). The DNA of the CDR3 is TGTGCCAGCAGCCGGGGGACAGGGGGAGGCAATGAGCAGTTCTTC. Translating it yields CASSRGTGGGNEQFF.

This clonotype was counted at least ten times. The genes are TRBV6-2 or TRBV6-3 and TRBJ2-2, with 8 nucleotides matching TRBD2. The J segment lost 4 bases and the V segment lost 2 bases, leaving 6 bases of the junction unmatched. Germline assignment: CDR1 MNHEY and CDR2 SVGEGT. The CDR3 length is 16 residues. The CDR3 is CASSYLAGGRTGELFF. Written as DNA, the CDR3 is TGTGCCAGCAGTTACCTGGCGGGAGGACGCACCGGGGAGCTGTTTTTT.

This clonotype was recorded many times. The V call is TRBV13, the J call TRBJ1-2; 9 bases are a match to TRBD1. Germline V gene lookup returns CDR1 PRHDT and CDR2 FYEKMQ (reference sequence). With V trimmed by 5 bases and J by 2 bases, 3 bases remained unmatched. The CDR3 covers 14 residues. CDR3 sequence (DNA): TGTGCCAGCAGCCTCGGGACAGGGAACTATGGCTACACCTTC. Translated: CASSLGTGNYGYTF.